One and the same sample provided the 9 T cell receptor beta chains below, sequenced in a study of graft-versus-host responses after intestinal transplantation. The protocol was immunoSEQ multiplex PCR, while the TCRdb copy is restricted to in-frame clones and leaves out a portion. This table holds some 96,000 clones, 80% to 95% found once. Sequenced here: PBMCs, sampled about 440 days after intestinal transplant. All receptors come from a human patient who received an intestinal transplant, so some T cells may come from the graft donor.

The chain couples TRBV9 to TRBJ2-6, with D perhaps given as TRBD1 or TRBD2 (6 bases each). V lost 0 bases and J lost 2, with 9 bases in between. The CDR3 loop spans 16 amino acids. Looked up from germline, CDR1 is SGDLS and CDR2 is YYNGEE. The CDR3 region has the DNA TGTGCCAGCAGCGTAGTAGGGGGGACTGGGGCCAACGTCCTGACTTTC. Translating it yields CASSVVGGTGANVLTF.

This chain uses TRBV11-2 with TRBJ2-5; D tentatively reads TRBD1 or TRBD2 (5 bases each). Germline V gene lookup returns CDR1 SGHAT and CDR2 FQNNGV. The CDR3 is 14 residues long. V lost 1 base, J lost 11 bases, and 17 bases lay in between. CDR3 residues: CASSLVPGLGEQYF. The CDR3 DNA reads TGTGCCAGCAGCTTAGTACCGGGCCTGGGGGAGCAGTACTTC.

The CDR3, as DNA: TGTGCCAGCAGCTTTGGGGCCTATCAGCCCCAGCATTTT. It yields the protein CASSFGAYQPQHF. The rearrangement uses TRBV13 and TRBJ1-5, with a tentative D call TRBD1 (5 bases). The CDR3 length is 13 residues. Trimming removed 3 bases from V and 5 bases from J, with 8 bases in between. Germline assignment: CDR1 PRHDT and CDR2 FYEKMQ (reference sequence). The full variable domain, its missing parts supplied by reference TRBV13 and TRBJ1-5, is AAGVIQSPRHLIKEKRETATLKCYPIPRHDTVYWYQQGPGQDPQFLISFYEKMQSDKGSIPDRFSAQQFSDYHSELNMSSLELGDSALYFCASSFGAYQPQHFGDGTRLSIL.

The gene calls are TRBV4-2 and TRBJ1-2; maybe TRBD1 (5 bases). The germline V gene has CDR1 LGHNA and CDR2 YNFKEQ. V was clipped by 4 bases and J by 4 bases, with 28 bases between them. The CDR3 sequence is 19 residues long. The chain's CDR3 is CASSLLKRAGLGGPYGYTF. CDR3 bases: TGTGCCAGCAGCCTTCTCAAAAGGGCAGGGTTGGGTGGTCCCTATGGCTACACCTTC.

This clone has a handful of counts. The genes are TRBV5-6 and TRBJ1-6, with D tentatively TRBD1 (5 bases). The CDR3 consists of 15 residues. V was clipped by 1 base and J by 9 bases, with 14 bases between them. Germline CDR1 reads SGHDT; CDR2 reads YYEEEE. In DNA, the CDR3 is TGTGCCAGCAGCTTGTCCCCAGGGAGCGGTTCACCCCTCCACTTT. Translating it yields CASSLSPGSGSPLHF. Together with reference TRBV5-6 and TRBJ1-6, the CDR3 gives the full variable domain: DAGVTQSPTHLIKTRGQQVTLRCSPKSGHDTVSWYQQALGQGPQFIFQYYEEEERQRGNFPDRFSGHQFPNYSSELNVNALLLGDSALYLCASSLSPGSGSPLHFGNGTRLTVT.

V is TRBV7-3 and J is TRBJ2-5; 14 positions agree with TRBD2. Trimming cost V 8 bases and J 2 bases; bases outside gene matches: 10. The CDR3 extends over 17 amino acids. Germline V gene sequence: CDR1 SGHTA, CDR2 FQGTGA. CDR3 nucleotides: TGTGCCAGCGAAATGACTAGCGGGGGGGCCCGTCAAGAGACCCAGTACTTC. It specifies CASEMTSGGARQETQYF. Full variable domain (missing parts from reference TRBV7-3 and TRBJ2-5): GAGVSQTPSNKVTEKGKYVELRCDPISGHTALYWYRQSLGQGPEFLIYFQGTGAADDSGLPNDRFFAVRPEGSVSTLKIQRTERGDSAVYLCASEMTSGGARQETQYFGPGTRLLVL.

The chain employs TRBV10-2 and TRBJ2-5, with D possibly matching TRBD2 (6 bases). The assigned J gene may be wrong: the sequence end matches TRBJ2-7 better. The CDR3 extends over 15 amino acids. Germline values: CDR1 WSHSY, CDR2 SAAADI. The CDR3 DNA reads TGCGCCAGCGGTACCGGGACTTTGAGCTCCTACGAGCAGTACTTC. It translates to CASGTGTLSSYEQYF.

The rearrangement joins TRBV9 to TRBJ1-1; the D is unclear. This CDR3 spans 14 amino acids. Germline V gene data show CDR1 as SGDLS and CDR2 as YYNGEE. V dropped 0 bases and J dropped 3 bases, with 9 bases sitting between them. DNA for the CDR3: TGTGCCAGCAGCGTAGAAGGCAGCGACACTGAAGCTTTCTTT. This sequence encodes CASSVEGSDTEAFF.

The V call is TRBV9, the J call TRBJ1-6; D not resolved. This CDR3 has 13 amino acids. CDR1 SGDLS and CDR2 YYNGEE come from the germline V gene. Deletions cut 4 bases from V and 11 bases from J, with 13 bases between. The CDR3 reads CASSPADYPPLHF. The CDR3 nucleotides read TGTGCCAGCAGCCCGGCGGACTACCCACCCCTCCACTTT.